This entry is about one T cell receptor beta chain. The antigen remains undetermined. These data originate in a study of cytomegalovirus exposure and HLA in healthy donors. Study findings and constraints: A later analysis found that most CMV-associated TCR beta chains appeared HLA-restricted. According to the study, around 180 TCR beta chains were cytomegalovirus-associated.

The CDR3 is 13 residues long. Trimming removed 0 bases from V and 2 bases from J, with 4 bases in between. Germline V gene sequence: CDR1 SGHTA, CDR2 FQGTGA. In the PCR, 60 Vbeta and 13 Jbeta primers were used. In the original analysis: Later, an analysis found about 77 million unique TCR beta chains, and roughly 10 million of these were shared. Data came from immunoSEQ multiplex PCR; TCRdb stores just in-frame clones and leaves some out. V, J and clone size reflect that table, while D and trimming were determined from the DNA. There are roughly 120,000 clones in the sample; approximately 80% occur only once, and approximately 0.97% lies in the top ten. As for the donors, each was a healthy bone marrow donor.

The sequence came from a human donor in good health. The material sequenced was PBMCs. The chain has TRBV7-3 and TRBJ1-1; D gene ambiguous. DNA for the CDR3: TGTGCCAGCAGCTTAACTCTAAACACTGAAGCTTTCTTT. Its translation is CASSLTLNTEAFF. Using reference TRBV7-3 and TRBJ1-1 for the parts outside the CDR3, the full variable domain is GAGVSQTPSNKVTEKGKYVELRCDPISGHTALYWYRQSLGQGPEFLIYFQGTGAADDSGLPNDRFFAVRPEGSVSTLKIQRTERGDSAVYLCASSLTLNTEAFFGQGTRLTVV.